This TCR beta chain appears in the sequencing data of a study of blood T cell repertoires in COVID-19 (dated by TCRdb to about 2020). A note on the overall study: Samples covering the acute and convalescent phases of COVID-19 were provided by collaborators in the United States, Italy and Spain. The material from the prospective study consisted of cDNA or gDNA derived from T cells, B-cell-depleted T cells, or PBMCs. The dataset comprised deeply sampled blood TCRbeta repertoires from subjects exposed to, actively infected with, or recovered from COVID-19. The repertoires were released in a freely available public database intended as a resource for research on the immune response to SARS-CoV-2. The samples were drawn from two sources: the first 160 participants of the ongoing ImmuneRACE study, and 1,200 or so subjects contributed by 6 global collaborators. A de-identified subject ID, COVID-19 status, age in years and sex were almost always included in the sample metadata. HLA class I and class II types, where available, came from metadata supplied by the sample provider rather than from assay-based typing.

The collaborating institutions used their own protocols to collect whole blood in K2EDTA tubes. Collaborator samples were shipped for TCRbeta analysis as frozen whole blood, isolated PBMCs, or DNA extracted from either sample type. TCRbeta CDR3 regions were amplified from genomic DNA by means of the immunoSEQ Assay, a bias-controlled multiplex PCR. As for the original processing: Within the assay, amplification of reference gene primers was used to estimate how many nucleated cells each sample contained. To quantify the absolute abundance of each unique TCRbeta CDR3 rearrangement, sequence reads were collapsed and filtered. For each sample, productive Simpson clonality was calculated as the square root of Simpson's diversity index across productive rearrangements. Drawn from immuneACCESS, this table holds only the in-frame rearrangements with V and J called that TCRdb kept. Clones are partly lost; checked studies trace under half to an unresolved V gene and leave the rest unexplained. D and trimming come from the DNA, and the V and J calls and clone size come from that table. Recorded for this sample are approximately 100,000 clones; 75% to 90% of them occurred a single time. The ten largest account for 19% of the sample.

Results the study describes overall, beyond this receptor: The quantity of clinical and demographic metadata differed by source and by participant and was supplied without curation.

This clone came up a few times. Its antigen is currently not known. Within one base of it there is no much larger clone, and no base qualities were kept. The germline V gene provides CDR1 KGHSH and CDR2 LQKENI. Relative to germline, V is 3 bases shorter and J is 3 bases shorter, with 15 bases between their ends. Reading from cysteine to phenylalanine, the CDR3 counts 16 amino acids. The entry retains the CDR3 DNA only, 48 bases that are in frame from base 1. In this chain, TRBV18 is recombined with TRBJ1-5; TRBD1 is a possible D gene, resting on 5 matching bases. Sequencing input: peripheral blood. The TCR originated in a human donor with acute or convalescent COVID-19. The donor label of this sample is uncertain. The bases are TGTGCCAGCTCACCGCAGGAGGGACGGCACAATCAGCCCCAGCATTTT. Translation gives CASSPQEGRHNQPQHF.